The clone carrying this T cell receptor (beta chain) was found a few times. Trimming removed 4 bases from V and 6 bases from J; junction bases left unmatched: 11. In germline, CDR1 is SGHNT, CDR2 YYREEE (reference sequence). The length of the CDR3 is 16 residues. This sample is part of a study of T-cell reconstitution after alpha-beta-depleted transplantation in children. Preparing the TCRbeta library involved the use of unique molecular identifiers. TCRdb re-derived calls from the PCR reads in MiXCR, one entry per CDR3 protein. The table lists approximately 640,000 distinct CDR3 sequences, approximately 17% of them singletons, with 0.9% to 1.2% in the top ten.

The V gene is TRBV5-4, the J gene TRBJ2-2; 8 bases are shared with TRBD1. This sequence originates from a human donor who donated a stem cell graft to a child with acute myeloid leukemia. The specimen was PBMCs from the stem cell graft donor, collected from the stem cell graft. The CDR3 sequence is CASSPGQGEGPGELFF. The CDR3, as DNA: TGTGCCAGCAGCCCAGGACAGGGTGAAGGTCCCGGGGAGCTGTTTTTT.